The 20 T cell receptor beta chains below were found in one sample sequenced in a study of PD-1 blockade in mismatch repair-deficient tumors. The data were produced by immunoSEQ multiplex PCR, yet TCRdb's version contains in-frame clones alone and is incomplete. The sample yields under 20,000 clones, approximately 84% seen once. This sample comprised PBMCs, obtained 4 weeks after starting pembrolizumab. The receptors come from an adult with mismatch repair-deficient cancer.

The chain's CDR3 is CASSPKMKTSGRTHEQYF. The CDR3, as DNA: TGTGCCAGCAGCCCGAAAATGAAAACTAGCGGGAGGACCCACGAGCAGTACTTC. V usage is TRBV11-1 and J usage is TRBJ2-7, with 12 positions matching TRBD2. Germline assignment: CDR1 SGHAT and CDR2 FQDESV (reference sequence). CDR3 length: 18 residues. J lost 5 bases, V lost 5 bases, and 16 bases had no gene match.

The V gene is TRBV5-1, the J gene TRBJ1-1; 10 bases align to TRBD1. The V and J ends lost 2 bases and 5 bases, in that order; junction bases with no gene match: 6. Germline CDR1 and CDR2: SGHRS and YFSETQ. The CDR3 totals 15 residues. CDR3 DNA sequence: TGCGCCAGCAGCTTAGACAGGGGGCAGGGAACTGAAGCTTTCTTT. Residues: CASSLDRGQGTEAFF.

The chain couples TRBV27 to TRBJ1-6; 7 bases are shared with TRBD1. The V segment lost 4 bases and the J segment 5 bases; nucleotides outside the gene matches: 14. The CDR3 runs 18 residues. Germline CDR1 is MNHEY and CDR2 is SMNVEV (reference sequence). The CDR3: CASSSTGVMYSDNSPLHF. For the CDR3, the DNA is TGTGCCAGCAGTTCAACAGGGGTTATGTATTCGGATAATTCACCCCTCCACTTT.

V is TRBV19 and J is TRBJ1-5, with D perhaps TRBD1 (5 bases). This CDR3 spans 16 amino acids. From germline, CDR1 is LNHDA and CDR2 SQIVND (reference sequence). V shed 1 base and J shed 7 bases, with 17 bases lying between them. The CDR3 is CASSIVRYPGGQPQHF. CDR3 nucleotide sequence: TGTGCCAGTAGTATAGTGCGGTACCCCGGGGGGCAGCCCCAGCATTTT.

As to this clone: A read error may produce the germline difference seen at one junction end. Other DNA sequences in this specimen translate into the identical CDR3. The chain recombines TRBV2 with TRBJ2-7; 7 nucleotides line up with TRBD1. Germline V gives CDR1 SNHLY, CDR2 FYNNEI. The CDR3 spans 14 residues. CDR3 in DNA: TGTGCCAGCAGTGACAGGGGGAACTCCTACGAGCAATACTTC. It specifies CASSDRGNSYEQYF.

CDR3 residues: CASSYSGHGTGELFF. CDR3 sequence (DNA): TGTGCCAGCAGTTACTCCGGACATGGAACCGGGGAGCTGTTTTTT. The chain recombines TRBV6-5 with TRBJ2-2; D possibly corresponds to TRBD1 (5 bases). Germline CDR1 reads MNHEY; CDR2 reads SVGAGI. Trimming cost V 0 bases and J 5 bases, with 10 bases left between them. The CDR3 runs to 15 residues.

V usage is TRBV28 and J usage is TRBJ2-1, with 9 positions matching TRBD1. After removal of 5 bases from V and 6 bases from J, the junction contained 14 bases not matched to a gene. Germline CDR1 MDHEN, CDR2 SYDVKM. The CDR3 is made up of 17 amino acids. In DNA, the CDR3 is TGTGCCAGCAGTCTCTCCGTGGGACAGGGTGTACCCAATGAGCAGTTCTTC. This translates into CASSLSVGQGVPNEQFF.

CDR3 sequence: CATSREQTNTEAFF. The CDR3 DNA is TGTGCCACCAGCAGAGAACAGACGAACACTGAAGCTTTCTTT. The chain combines TRBV15 with TRBJ1-1; D is undetermined. V lost 0 bases, J lost 1 base, and 6 bases lay in between. This CDR3 contains 14 residues. Germline assignment: CDR1 LNHNV and CDR2 YYDKDF (reference sequence).

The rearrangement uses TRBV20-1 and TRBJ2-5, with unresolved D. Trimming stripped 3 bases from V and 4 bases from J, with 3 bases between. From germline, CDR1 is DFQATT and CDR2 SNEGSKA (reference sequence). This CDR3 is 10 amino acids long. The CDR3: CSARRETQYF. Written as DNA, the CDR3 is TGCAGTGCTAGGAGAGAGACCCAGTACTTC.

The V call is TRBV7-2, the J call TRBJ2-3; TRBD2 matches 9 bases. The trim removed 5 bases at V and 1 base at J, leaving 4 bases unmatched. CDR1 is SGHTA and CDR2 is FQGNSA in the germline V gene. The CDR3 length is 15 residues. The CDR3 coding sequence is TGTGCCAGCAGCCCCGGGACTAGCCGCACAGATACGCAGTATTTT. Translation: CASSPGTSRTDTQYF. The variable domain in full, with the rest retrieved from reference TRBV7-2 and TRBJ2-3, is GAGVSQSPSNKVTEKGKDVELRCDPISGHTALYWYRQSLGQGLEFLIYFQGNSAPDKSGLPSDRFSAERTGGSVSTLTIQRTQQEDSAVYLCASSPGTSRTDTQYFGPGTRLTVL.

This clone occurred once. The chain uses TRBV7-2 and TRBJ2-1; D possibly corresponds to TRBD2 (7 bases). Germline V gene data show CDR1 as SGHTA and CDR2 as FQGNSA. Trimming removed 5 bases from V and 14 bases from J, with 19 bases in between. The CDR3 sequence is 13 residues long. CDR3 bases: TGTGCCAGCAGCCATCGGCCGAAGGGGGGGGAGTTCTTC. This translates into CASSHRPKGGEFF.

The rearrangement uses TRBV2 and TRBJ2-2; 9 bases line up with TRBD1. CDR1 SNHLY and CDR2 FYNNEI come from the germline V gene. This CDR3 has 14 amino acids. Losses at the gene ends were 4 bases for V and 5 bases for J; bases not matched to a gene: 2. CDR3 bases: TGTGCCAGCAGTGGACAGGGGGAAACCGGGGAGCTGTTTTTT. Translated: CASSGQGETGELFF.

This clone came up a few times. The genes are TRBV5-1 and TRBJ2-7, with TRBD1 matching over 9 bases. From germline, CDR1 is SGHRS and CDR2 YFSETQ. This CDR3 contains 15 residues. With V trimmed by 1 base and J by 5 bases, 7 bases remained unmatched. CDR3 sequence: CASSLTGQGLNEQYF. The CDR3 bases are TGCGCCAGCAGCTTGACGGGACAGGGCCTCAACGAGCAGTACTTC.

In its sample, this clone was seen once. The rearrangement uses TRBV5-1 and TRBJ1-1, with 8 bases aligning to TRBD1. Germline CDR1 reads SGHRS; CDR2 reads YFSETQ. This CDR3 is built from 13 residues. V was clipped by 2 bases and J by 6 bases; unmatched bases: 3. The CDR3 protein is CASSFAGGPEAFF. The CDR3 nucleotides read TGCGCCAGCAGCTTTGCAGGGGGCCCTGAAGCTTTCTTT.

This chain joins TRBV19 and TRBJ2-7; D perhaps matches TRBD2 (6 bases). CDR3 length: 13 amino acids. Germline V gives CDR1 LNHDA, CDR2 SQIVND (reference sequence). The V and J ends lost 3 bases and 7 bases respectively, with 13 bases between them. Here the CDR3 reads CASSMGGAGEQYF. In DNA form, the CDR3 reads TGTGCCAGTAGTATGGGCGGGGCGGGGGAGCAGTACTTC.

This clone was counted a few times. Here the CDR3 DNA reads TGTGCCTGGAGTCTAGCGGGCGTACTCTCCTACGAGCAGTACTTC. As protein: CAWSLAGVLSYEQYF. V usage is TRBV30 and J usage is TRBJ2-7, with 8 positions matching TRBD2. J lost 0 bases, V lost 2 bases, and 6 bases had no gene match. CDR1 GTSNPN and CDR2 SVGIG come from the germline V gene (reference sequence). The CDR3 is made up of 15 amino acids.

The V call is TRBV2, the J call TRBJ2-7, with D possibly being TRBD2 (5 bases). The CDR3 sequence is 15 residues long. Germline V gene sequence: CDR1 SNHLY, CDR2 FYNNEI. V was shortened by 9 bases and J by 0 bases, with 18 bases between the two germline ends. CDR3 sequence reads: CARGGRTPLSYEQYF. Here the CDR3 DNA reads TGTGCCAGAGGTGGTCGGACTCCCCTCTCCTACGAGCAGTACTTC.

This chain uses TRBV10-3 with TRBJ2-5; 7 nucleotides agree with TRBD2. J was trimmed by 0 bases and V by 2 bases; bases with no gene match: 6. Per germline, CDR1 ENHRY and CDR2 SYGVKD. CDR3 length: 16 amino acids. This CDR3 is CAISEPPGLNQETQYF. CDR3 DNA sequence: TGTGCCATCAGTGAGCCTCCGGGACTAAACCAAGAGACCCAGTACTTC.

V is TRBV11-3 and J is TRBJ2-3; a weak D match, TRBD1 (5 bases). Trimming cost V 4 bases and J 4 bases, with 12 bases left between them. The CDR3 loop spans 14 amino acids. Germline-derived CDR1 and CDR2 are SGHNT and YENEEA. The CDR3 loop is CASSYTEGADTQYF. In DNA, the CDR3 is TGTGCCAGCAGCTATACAGAAGGGGCAGATACGCAGTATTTT.

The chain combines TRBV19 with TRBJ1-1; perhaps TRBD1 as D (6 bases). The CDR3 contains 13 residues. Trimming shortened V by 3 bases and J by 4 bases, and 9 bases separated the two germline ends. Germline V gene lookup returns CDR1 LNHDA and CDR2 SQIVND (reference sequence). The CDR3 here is CASSMGRGTEAFF. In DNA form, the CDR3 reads TGTGCCAGTAGTATGGGCAGGGGCACTGAAGCTTTCTTT.